This T cell receptor (beta chain) was sequenced for a study of post-analysis software for immune sequencing data. About the research overall: Relapsing-remitting, secondary progressive and progressive-relapsing courses of multiple sclerosis were included.

The TCR beta cDNA libraries carried unique molecular identifiers. TCRdb re-called the PCR reads through MiXCR, storing one row per CDR3 protein. The sample has roughly 730,000 distinct CDR3 sequences; around 27% are singletons. Findings and limits, study-wide: Those with multiple sclerosis, the patient group, showed significantly lower normalized Chao1 diversity than controls. Controls showed lower frequencies than patients for five TRBV segments, and TRBV5-6, TRBV5-1 and TRBV20-1 were among these.

The germline CDR1 and CDR2 sequences are MNHNS and SASEGT. V dropped 6 bases and J dropped 1 base, with 13 bases sitting between them. CDR3 length equals 15 residues. Details on this clonotype: The antigen is undetermined.

The V and J genes are TRBV6-1 and TRBJ1-5; perhaps TRBD1 as D (6 bases). The source material was blood. This TCR was sampled from a girl aged 5-17 years with multiple sclerosis. The CDR3 DNA reads as TGTGCCAGCAGGAACAAGGGGGAAAGCAATCAGCCCCAGCATTTT. Translation gives CASRNKGESNQPQHF.